Listed below are T cell receptor beta chains from one sample, sequenced in a study of long-term antiretroviral therapy in people with HIV. Assay: immunoSEQ multiplex PCR; the TCRdb copy retains only in-frame clones and omits some. The table includes 25,000 to 35,000 clones, around 95% detected once. The sample here was unsorted PBMCs, taken 5.3 years after starting antiretroviral therapy. The source is a man aged 25 to 40 with HIV. Both conserved end residues are part of each CDR3. D genes are given only for firm matches.

TRBV5-5 NA CASSLDPGSNYGYTF
TRBV10-3 TRBD2 CAISTGTSGLQETQYF
TRBV7-2 TRBD2 CASSFRATSGDTQYF
TRBV7-7 NA CASSLVGLRTDTQYF
TRBV19 NA CASSPGSGYEQYF
TRBV7-6 NA CASGSNQPQHF
TRBV30 TRBD1 CAWRRTGYHNSPLHF
TRBV4-1 TRBD2 CASSPRKGLADQETQYF
TRBV2 NA CASKFPTGELFF
TRBV5-1 TRBD2 CASGGSGDSYEQYF
TRBV6-1 NA CASRDTGRPDTQYF
TRBV19 NA CASSIGYSNQPQHF
TRBV30 NA CAWSGTIETGELFF
TRBV30 NA CACAGSPHEQYF
TRBV4-2 TRBD2 CASSQEGAGGTDTQYF
TRBV20-1 NA CSARVTEKLFF
TRBV6-1 NA CASSPQGYEQYF
TRBV18 NA CASSPRRDRRGGNTEAFF
TRBV7-6 NA CASSSDSYEQFF
TRBV6-1 NA CASRVSVAFF
TRBV4-1 NA CASSPFGGGNYEQYF
TRBV13 NA CASSSNLEEKLFF
TRBV28 NA CASSLRNPGTKDYNEQFF
TRBV5-1 NA CASSLAGSSNQPQHF
TRBV15 NA CATSRDGTIDSPLHF
TRBV6-1 TRBD2 CASRLGGKETQYF
TRBV6-1 NA CASSGTDSNSHNEQFF
TRBV15 NA CATRELGSEQYF
TRBV5-4 NA CASSFTGINTEAFF
TRBV19 NA CASSTWRETYNEQFF
TRBV29-1 TRBD2 CSVEGGGRDTQYF
TRBV5-4 NA CASSSRGTQETQYF
TRBV27 TRBD1 CASSPDRVSSYEQYF
TRBV27 TRBD2 CASLLRLAQYNEQFF
TRBV7-9 NA CASSLDGGSPLHF
TRBV7-6 NA CASSTRDHEKLFF
TRBV2 NA CASSRWSPQAEAFF
TRBV2 TRBD2 CASSGRERELGNEQFF
TRBV6-5 NA CASRCGSVSCEQYF
TRBV4-1 NA CASSQDSQGPGYTF
TRBV10-1 TRBD1 CASKQIGQGITEAFF